This record covers a single T cell receptor beta chain. The table came from immunoSEQ multiplex PCR; TCRdb's copy has only in-frame clones and leaves some out. The sample has about 200,000 clones; about 88% are singletons. The entry originates in a study of blood T cell repertoires in COVID-19. Background on the study: The United States, Italy and Spain were the sources of the acute and convalescent COVID-19 samples. PBMCs, B-cell-depleted T cells, or T cells were the source of the cDNA or gDNA that made up the material.

Germline loops: CDR1 SGDLS, CDR2 YYNGEE. CDR3 length: 16 amino acids. Trimming stripped 1 base from V and 0 bases from J, with 11 bases between. Seattle-derived patients entered the study during active infection and were followed longitudinally. The source is a middle-aged man with COVID-19, enrolled during active disease. This chain connects TRBV9 to TRBJ1-3; tentative D call: TRBD1 (6 bases). Sample: peripheral blood. DNA of the CDR3: TGTGCCAGCAGCGTAAAACAGGGAGTCTCTGGAAACACCATATATTTT. This sequence encodes CASSVKQGVSGNTIYF.